This TCR beta chain was profiled in a study of T cells after yellow fever vaccination. This CDR3 comprises 12 residues. Overall study results and limits: The booster saw the reappearance of most primary-vaccination clones (more than 95% CD4, around 88% CD8). A weaker but faster secondary response was observed, peaking on day 5 versus 15. Highly abundant clonotypes carried over from the bulk population could end up in FACS-sorted repertoires as contaminants.

Each CDR3 protein gets one entry after TCRdb re-called the 5' RACE reads with MiXCR. The sample holds 300,000 or so distinct CDR3 sequences; around 8.1% are singletons and the top ten take 17%. In regard to this clonotype: Its target is not known.

This clonotype was obtained from a man younger than 35 who received the YFV17D yellow fever vaccine. J is TRBJ2-7 and V is TRBV21-1. TRBV21-1 corresponds to a pseudogene. The input for sequencing was PBMCs, taken about 41 days after the first yellow fever vaccination. The CDR3 DNA sequence: TGTGCCAGCAGCAGGGCAAAGGACGAGCAGTACGTC. Translating it yields CASSRAKDEQYV.